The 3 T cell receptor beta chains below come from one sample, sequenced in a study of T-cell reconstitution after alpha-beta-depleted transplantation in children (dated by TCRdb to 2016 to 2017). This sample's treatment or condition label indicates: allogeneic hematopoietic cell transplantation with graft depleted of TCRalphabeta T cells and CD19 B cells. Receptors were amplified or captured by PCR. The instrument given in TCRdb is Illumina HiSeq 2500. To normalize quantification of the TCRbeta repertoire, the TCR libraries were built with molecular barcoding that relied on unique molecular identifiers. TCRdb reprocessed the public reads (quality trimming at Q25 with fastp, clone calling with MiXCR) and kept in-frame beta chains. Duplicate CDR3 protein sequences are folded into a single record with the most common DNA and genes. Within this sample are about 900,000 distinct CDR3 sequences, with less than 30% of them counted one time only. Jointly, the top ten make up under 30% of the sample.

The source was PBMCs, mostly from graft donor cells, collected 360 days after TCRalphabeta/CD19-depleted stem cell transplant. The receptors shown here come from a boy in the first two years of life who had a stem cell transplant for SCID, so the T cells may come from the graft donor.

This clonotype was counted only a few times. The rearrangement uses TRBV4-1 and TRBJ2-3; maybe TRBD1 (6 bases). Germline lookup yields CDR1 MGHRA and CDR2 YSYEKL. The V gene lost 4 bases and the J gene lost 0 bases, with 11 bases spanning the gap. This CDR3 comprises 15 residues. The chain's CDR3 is CASSPQGQSTDTQYF. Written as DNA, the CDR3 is TGCGCCAGCAGCCCACAGGGTCAGAGCACAGATACGCAGTATTTT.

CDR3 amino acids: CASSSGGAVGVTEAFF. In DNA, the CDR3 is TGCGCCAGCAGCTCAGGGGGCGCGGTTGGAGTAACTGAAGCTTTCTTT. The rearrangement uses TRBV5-1 and TRBJ1-1; the match to TRBD1 covers 8 bases. V trimming: 3 bases; J trimming: 5 bases; junction bases outside the gene matches: 12. Germline V gene lookup returns CDR1 SGHRS and CDR2 YFSETQ. The CDR3 loop spans 16 amino acids.

The CDR3 loop is CASSFSGRGPPYEQYF. Written as DNA, the CDR3 is TGCGCCAGCAGCTTCTCAGGCAGGGGACCACCCTACGAGCAGTACTTC. This chain joins TRBV5-1 and TRBJ2-7; D perhaps matches TRBD1 (6 bases). The CDR3 extends over 16 amino acids. Trimming pared 2 bases from V and 2 bases from J, leaving 17 bases between. Germline CDR1 SGHRS, CDR2 YFSETQ.